Reported below is one T cell receptor beta chain. This clone occurred once. Its antigen is unknown. The sample holds no much larger clone one base away, and base qualities are not on file. Sequences MNHEY (CDR1) and SMNVEV (CDR2) are obtained from the germline V gene (reference sequence). V trim: 0 bases; J trim: 5 bases; unmatched bases: 4. Including cysteine and phenylalanine, the CDR3 has 15 amino acids. Left in the record is the CDR3 DNA by itself, 45 bases read in frame from the first base. This entry comes from a study of blood T cell repertoires in COVID-19 (dated by TCRdb to between 2020 and 2021). Background for the entire study: The collaborator samples originated in the United States, Italy and Spain and spanned the acute and convalescent phases of COVID-19. The prospective study material was composed of cDNA or gDNA derived from T cells, B-cell-depleted T cells, or PBMCs. Deeply sampled blood TCRbeta repertoires from subjects exposed to, actively infected with, or recovered from COVID-19 were included in the dataset. A freely available public database, intended as a resource for researchers studying the immune response to SARS-CoV-2, is where the repertoires were released. Samples were obtained from the ongoing ImmuneRACE study (first 160 participants) and from 1,254 subjects provided by 6 global collaborators. The sample metadata nearly always contained a de-identified subject ID, COVID-19 status, age in years and sex. Where available, HLA class I and class II types were obtained from metadata supplied by the sample provider rather than from assay-based typing. Overall study outcomes, separate from this receptor: The quantity of clinical and demographic metadata differed by source and by participant and was supplied without curation.

Samples from volunteer blood donors who had recovered from COVID-19 were contributed by a second Seattle source. Collaborating institutions collected whole blood in K2EDTA tubes following their own protocols. For TCRbeta analysis, collaborators shipped samples in one of three forms: frozen whole blood, isolated PBMCs, or DNA extracted from either of those sample types. TCRbeta CDR3 regions were amplified from genomic DNA by means of the immunoSEQ Assay, a bias-controlled multiplex PCR. On the authors' methods: Within the assay, amplification of reference gene primers was used to estimate how many nucleated cells each sample contained. To quantify the absolute abundance of each unique TCRbeta CDR3 rearrangement, sequence reads were collapsed and filtered. For each sample, productive Simpson clonality was calculated as the square root of Simpson's diversity index across productive rearrangements. This is the immuneACCESS table as TCRdb keeps it, with only in-frame sequences that have V and J called. A part of the clones is gone; compared with another copy, unresolved V genes explain less than half, and the rest is unexplained. V and J calls and clone size come straight from that table; D and trimming were deduced from the DNA. In all, the sample holds just under 95,000 clones, and 60% to 85% of those were seen once. The ten top clones hold 8.7% of the sample.

The TCR was taken from a man aged 45-65 years who had recovered from COVID-19. Sequenced: peripheral blood. This chain is built from TRBV27 and TRBJ2-5; TRBD2 aligns with 9 central bases. The nucleotide sequence reads TGTGCCAGCAGTTTATCTAGCGGGAGTGGGGAGACCCAGTACTTC. Translated, it reads CASSLSSGSGETQYF.